These T cell receptor beta chains were read from a single sample in a study of post-analysis software for immune sequencing data. One entry per CDR3 protein, called by TCRdb with MiXCR from the PCR reads. This sample carries under 650,000 distinct CDR3 sequences, 44% of them seen once, and the ten largest clones take approximately 1.7%. The specimen was blood. The receptors come from a girl aged 10 to 17 with multiple sclerosis. Both conserved end residues are part of each CDR3. The D gene is left open where the match is weak. Expanded clones are given a class, and other clones once, few, many or no size at all.

clone_size: once; v_call: TRBV30; j_call: TRBJ1-2; d_call: TRBD1; cdr3_aa: CAWRVQGIYGYTF; cdr3_nt: TGTGCCTGGAGGGTACAGGGGATCTATGGCTACACCTTC
clone_size: .; v_call: TRBV7-3; j_call: TRBJ2-1; d_call: .; cdr3_aa: CASSFRQGSSYNEQFF; cdr3_nt: TGTGCCAGCAGCTTTCGGCAGGGTAGCTCCTACAATGAGCAGTTCTTC
clone_size: many; v_call: TRBV12-3/TRBV12-4; j_call: TRBJ2-7; d_call: TRBD1; cdr3_aa: CASTLGTGNYEQYF; cdr3_nt: TGTGCCAGCACTTTGGGGACAGGGAACTACGAGCAGTACTTC
clone_size: .; v_call: TRBV5-6; j_call: TRBJ2-1; d_call: TRBD1; cdr3_aa: CASSFETGGYEQFF; cdr3_nt: TGTGCCAGCAGCTTCGAGACAGGGGGCTATGAGCAGTTCTTC
clone_size: few; v_call: TRBV6-6; j_call: TRBJ2-1; d_call: .; cdr3_aa: CASSYRTPPEQFF; cdr3_nt: TGTGCCAGCAGTTACCGTACCCCACCTGAGCAGTTCTTC
clone_size: .; v_call: TRBV27; j_call: TRBJ1-1; d_call: TRBD1; cdr3_aa: CASSFGDRGTEAFF; cdr3_nt: TGTGCCAGCAGTTTCGGGGACAGAGGTACTGAAGCTTTCTTT
clone_size: .; v_call: TRBV29-1; j_call: TRBJ2-5; d_call: .; cdr3_aa: CSVGFSNEQYF; cdr3_nt: TGCAGCGTCGGCTTTAGCAATGAGCAGTACTTC
clone_size: .; v_call: TRBV30; j_call: TRBJ2-7; d_call: .; cdr3_aa: CAWSRGIDEQYF; cdr3_nt: TGTGCCTGGAGTAGGGGGATCGACGAGCAGTACTTC
clone_size: .; v_call: TRBV12-3/TRBV12-4; j_call: TRBJ1-5; d_call: .; cdr3_aa: CASSYSGQPQHF; cdr3_nt: TGTGCCAGCAGTTATAGTGGTCAGCCCCAGCATTTT
clone_size: once; v_call: TRBV6-1; j_call: TRBJ2-1; d_call: TRBD1; cdr3_aa: CASSEAGWDRYIIYNEQFF; cdr3_nt: TGTGCCAGCAGTGAAGCGGGGTGGGACAGATATATTATATACAATGAGCAGTTCTTC
clone_size: few; v_call: TRBV7-9; j_call: TRBJ2-3; d_call: TRBD1; cdr3_aa: CASSHLHGQGSHTQYF; cdr3_nt: TGTGCCAGCAGCCACCTCCACGGACAGGGTTCGCATACGCAGTATTTT
clone_size: few; v_call: TRBV7-9; j_call: TRBJ2-7; d_call: .; cdr3_aa: CASSSYAYEQYF; cdr3_nt: TGTGCCAGCAGCTCGTACGCCTACGAGCAGTACTTC
clone_size: .; v_call: TRBV29-1; j_call: TRBJ1-5; d_call: TRBD1; cdr3_aa: CSVGEGQGPGQPQHF; cdr3_nt: TGCAGCGTTGGGGAGGGACAGGGCCCAGGTCAGCCCCAGCATTTT
clone_size: .; v_call: TRBV4-1; j_call: TRBJ2-7; d_call: .; cdr3_aa: CASRKGLEVQSYEQYF; cdr3_nt: TGCGCCAGCAGAAAAGGTCTGGAGGTACAATCCTACGAGCAGTACTTC
clone_size: few; v_call: TRBV6-5; j_call: TRBJ1-2; d_call: .; cdr3_aa: CASSNRVHGYTF; cdr3_nt: TGTGCCAGCAGCAACAGGGTACATGGCTACACCTTC
clone_size: few; v_call: TRBV5-1; j_call: TRBJ2-1; d_call: TRBD2; cdr3_aa: CASSLWMAGGDEQFF; cdr3_nt: TGCGCCAGCAGCTTGTGGATGGCGGGGGGGGATGAGCAGTTCTTC
clone_size: .; v_call: TRBV12-3/TRBV12-4; j_call: TRBJ2-3; d_call: TRBD2; cdr3_aa: CASTPGLAETTDTQYF; cdr3_nt: TGTGCCAGCACCCCCGGACTAGCGGAGACCACAGATACGCAGTATTTT
clone_size: .; v_call: TRBV5-1; j_call: TRBJ2-1; d_call: .; cdr3_aa: CASSPTARYNEQFF; cdr3_nt: TGCGCCAGCAGCCCGACGGCGCGCTACAATGAGCAGTTCTTC
clone_size: once; v_call: TRBV27; j_call: TRBJ2-7; d_call: .; cdr3_aa: CASMAVYRPYEQYF; cdr3_nt: TGTGCCAGCATGGCGGTCTATAGGCCCTACGAGCAGTACTTC
clone_size: few; v_call: TRBV7-8; j_call: TRBJ2-5; d_call: TRBD2; cdr3_aa: CASSSLGGAGAGETQYF; cdr3_nt: TGTGCCAGCAGCTCCCTCGGGGGGGCGGGAGCAGGAGAGACCCAGTACTTC
clone_size: .; v_call: TRBV10-3; j_call: TRBJ1-5; d_call: .; cdr3_aa: CAISRAPDQPQHF; cdr3_nt: TGTGCCATCAGTCGGGCTCCGGATCAGCCCCAGCATTTT
clone_size: .; v_call: TRBV20-1; j_call: TRBJ1-2; d_call: .; cdr3_aa: CSAPEGGYIF; cdr3_nt: TGCAGTGCTCCAGAGGGCGGCTACATCTTC
clone_size: .; v_call: TRBV5-6; j_call: TRBJ2-1; d_call: TRBD2; cdr3_aa: CASSGGAGGPYNEQFF; cdr3_nt: TGTGCCAGCAGCGGAGGGGCGGGGGGACCCTACAATGAGCAGTTCTTC
clone_size: few; v_call: TRBV6-4; j_call: TRBJ2-1; d_call: TRBD2; cdr3_aa: CASRRVAGESYNEQFF; cdr3_nt: TGTGCCAGCAGACGCGTAGCGGGAGAATCCTACAATGAGCAGTTCTTC
clone_size: few; v_call: TRBV7-2; j_call: TRBJ2-7; d_call: .; cdr3_aa: CASSIGQIQYEQYF; cdr3_nt: TGTGCCAGCAGCATCGGACAGATTCAGTACGAGCAGTACTTC
clone_size: .; v_call: TRBV13; j_call: TRBJ1-4; d_call: TRBD1; cdr3_aa: CASSLMVRTGDEKLFF; cdr3_nt: TGTGCCAGCAGCTTAATGGTGCGGACAGGGGATGAAAAACTGTTTTTT
clone_size: few; v_call: TRBV3-1; j_call: TRBJ1-2; d_call: .; cdr3_aa: CASSQENHRLYYGYTF; cdr3_nt: TGTGCCAGCAGCCAAGAAAACCATCGCCTCTACTATGGCTACACCTTC
clone_size: .; v_call: TRBV3-1; j_call: TRBJ2-3; d_call: .; cdr3_aa: CASSQVGTPVPPDTQYF; cdr3_nt: TGTGCCAGCAGCCAAGTAGGGACCCCCGTCCCTCCAGATACGCAGTATTTT
clone_size: .; v_call: TRBV7-8; j_call: TRBJ1-1; d_call: .; cdr3_aa: CASSPGGYTEAFF; cdr3_nt: TGTGCCAGCAGCCCTGGGGGCTACACTGAAGCTTTCTTT
clone_size: .; v_call: TRBV7-8; j_call: TRBJ2-1; d_call: .; cdr3_aa: CASSLYSTPARERWHEQFF; cdr3_nt: TGTGCCAGCAGCTTATACTCTACTCCCGCCCGAGAACGATGGCATGAGCAGTTCTTC
clone_size: .; v_call: TRBV20-1; j_call: TRBJ2-7; d_call: .; cdr3_aa: CSAANREQYEQYF; cdr3_nt: TGCAGTGCTGCAAACCGGGAGCAGTACGAGCAGTACTTC
clone_size: .; v_call: TRBV7-8; j_call: TRBJ2-1; d_call: .; cdr3_aa: CASSLDGAFGNEQFF; cdr3_nt: TGTGCCAGCAGCCTAGACGGGGCCTTTGGGAATGAGCAGTTCTTC
clone_size: .; v_call: TRBV12-3/TRBV12-4; j_call: TRBJ2-3; d_call: TRBD2; cdr3_aa: CAFQREGTDTQYF; cdr3_nt: TGTGCCTTTCAGCGGGAGGGCACAGATACGCAGTATTTT
clone_size: .; v_call: TRBV28; j_call: TRBJ2-1; d_call: TRBD1; cdr3_aa: CATGQGNYNEQFF; cdr3_nt: TGTGCCACCGGACAGGGGAACTACAATGAGCAGTTCTTC
clone_size: few; v_call: TRBV7-3; j_call: TRBJ2-2; d_call: TRBD2; cdr3_aa: CATRGGYSNTGELFF; cdr3_nt: TGTGCCACCCGGGGGGGGTATTCGAACACCGGGGAGCTGTTTTTT
clone_size: .; v_call: TRBV6-1; j_call: TRBJ1-5; d_call: .; cdr3_aa: CASSPLWGGTSNQPQHF; cdr3_nt: TGTGCCAGCAGCCCCCTCTGGGGCGGAACAAGCAATCAGCCCCAGCATTTT
clone_size: few; v_call: TRBV4-1; j_call: TRBJ2-1; d_call: .; cdr3_aa: CASSQEGAGFGEQFF; cdr3_nt: TGCGCCAGCAGCCAAGAGGGCGCGGGGTTTGGTGAGCAGTTCTTC
clone_size: .; v_call: TRBV12-3/TRBV12-4; j_call: TRBJ2-1; d_call: TRBD1; cdr3_aa: CASRGQDPYNEQFF; cdr3_nt: TGTGCCAGCAGAGGACAGGATCCTTACAATGAGCAGTTCTTC
clone_size: .; v_call: TRBV6-2/TRBV6-3; j_call: TRBJ2-1; d_call: .; cdr3_aa: CASTGPPGEQFF; cdr3_nt: TGTGCCAGCACAGGGCCCCCGGGAGAGCAGTTCTTC
clone_size: few; v_call: TRBV12-3/TRBV12-4; j_call: TRBJ1-1; d_call: .; cdr3_aa: CASSSVPGSNTEAFF; cdr3_nt: TGTGCCAGCAGTTCTGTGCCAGGGTCGAACACTGAAGCTTTCTTT
clone_size: .; v_call: TRBV19; j_call: TRBJ1-1; d_call: .; cdr3_aa: CATSDRENTEAFF; cdr3_nt: TGTGCCACCAGTGATCGGGAGAACACTGAAGCTTTCTTT